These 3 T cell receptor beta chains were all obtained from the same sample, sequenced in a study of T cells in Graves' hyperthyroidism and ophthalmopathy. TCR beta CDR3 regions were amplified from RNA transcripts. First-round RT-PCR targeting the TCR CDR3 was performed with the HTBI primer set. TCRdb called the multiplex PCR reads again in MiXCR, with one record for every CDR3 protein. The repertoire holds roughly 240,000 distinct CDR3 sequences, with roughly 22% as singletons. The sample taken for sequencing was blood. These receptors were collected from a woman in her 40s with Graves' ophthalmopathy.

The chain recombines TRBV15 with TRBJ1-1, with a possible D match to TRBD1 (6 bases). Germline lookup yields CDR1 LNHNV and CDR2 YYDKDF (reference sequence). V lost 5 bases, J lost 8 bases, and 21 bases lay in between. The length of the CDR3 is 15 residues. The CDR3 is CATSYRDIYPREAFF. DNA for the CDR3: TGTGCCACCAGCTACCGGGACATTTACCCCCGGGAAGCTTTCTTT.

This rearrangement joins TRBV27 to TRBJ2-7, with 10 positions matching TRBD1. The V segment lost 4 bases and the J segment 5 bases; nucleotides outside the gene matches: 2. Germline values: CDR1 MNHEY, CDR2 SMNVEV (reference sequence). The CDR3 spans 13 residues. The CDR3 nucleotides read TGTGCCAGCAGTTGGGACAGGGGAAACGAGCAGTACTTC. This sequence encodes CASSWDRGNEQYF.

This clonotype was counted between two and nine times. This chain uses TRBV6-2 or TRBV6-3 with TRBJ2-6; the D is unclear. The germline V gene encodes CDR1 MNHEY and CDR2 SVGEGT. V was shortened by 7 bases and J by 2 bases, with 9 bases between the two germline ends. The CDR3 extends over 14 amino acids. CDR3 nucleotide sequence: TGTGCCAGCAATTGGCAAACTGGGGCCAACGTCCTGACTTTC. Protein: CASNWQTGANVLTF.